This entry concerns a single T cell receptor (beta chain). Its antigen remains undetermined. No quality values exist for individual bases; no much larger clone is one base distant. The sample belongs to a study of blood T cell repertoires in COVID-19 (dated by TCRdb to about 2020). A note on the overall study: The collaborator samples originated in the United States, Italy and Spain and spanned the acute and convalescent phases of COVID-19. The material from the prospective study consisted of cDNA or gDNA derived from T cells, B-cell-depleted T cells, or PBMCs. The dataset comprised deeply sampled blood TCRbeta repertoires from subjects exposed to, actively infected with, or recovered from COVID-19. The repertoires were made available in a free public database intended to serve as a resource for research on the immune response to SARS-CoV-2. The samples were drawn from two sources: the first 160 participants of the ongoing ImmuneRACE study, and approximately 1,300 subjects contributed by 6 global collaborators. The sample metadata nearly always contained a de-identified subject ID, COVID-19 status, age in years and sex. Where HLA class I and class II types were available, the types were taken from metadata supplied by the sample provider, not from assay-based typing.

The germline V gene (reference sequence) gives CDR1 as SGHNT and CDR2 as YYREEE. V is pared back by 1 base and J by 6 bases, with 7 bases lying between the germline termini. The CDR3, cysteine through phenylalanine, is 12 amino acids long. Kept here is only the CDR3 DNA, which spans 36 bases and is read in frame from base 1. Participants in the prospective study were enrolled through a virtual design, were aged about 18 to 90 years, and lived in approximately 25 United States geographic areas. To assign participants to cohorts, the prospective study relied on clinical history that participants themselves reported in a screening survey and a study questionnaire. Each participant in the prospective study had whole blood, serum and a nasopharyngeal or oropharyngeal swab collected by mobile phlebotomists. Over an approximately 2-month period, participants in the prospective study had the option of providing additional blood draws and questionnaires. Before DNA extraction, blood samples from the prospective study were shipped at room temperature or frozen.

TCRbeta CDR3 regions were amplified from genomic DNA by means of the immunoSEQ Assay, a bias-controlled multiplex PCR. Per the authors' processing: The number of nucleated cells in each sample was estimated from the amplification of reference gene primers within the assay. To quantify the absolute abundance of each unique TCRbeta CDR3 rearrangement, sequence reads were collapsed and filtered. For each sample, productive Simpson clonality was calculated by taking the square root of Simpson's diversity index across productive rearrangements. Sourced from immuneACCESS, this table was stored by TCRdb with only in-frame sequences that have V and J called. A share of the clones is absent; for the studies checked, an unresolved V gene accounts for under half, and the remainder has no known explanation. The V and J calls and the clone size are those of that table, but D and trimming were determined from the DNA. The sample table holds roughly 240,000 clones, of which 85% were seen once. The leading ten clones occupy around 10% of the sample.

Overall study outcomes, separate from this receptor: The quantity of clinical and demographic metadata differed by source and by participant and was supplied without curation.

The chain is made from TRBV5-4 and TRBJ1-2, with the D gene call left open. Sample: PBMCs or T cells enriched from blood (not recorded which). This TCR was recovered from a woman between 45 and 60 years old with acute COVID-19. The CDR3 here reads CASSLPGDGYTF. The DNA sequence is TGTGCCAGCAGCTTGCCGGGAGATGGCTACACCTTC.